The subject of this entry is one T cell receptor (beta chain). Its target is not known. The sample is drawn from a study of CD8 T cells in Susac syndrome. Findings and limits, study-wide: The TCR sequencing and HLA analysis in the study involved a relatively small number of individuals, as the study acknowledged.

The CDR3 covers 17 residues. Trimming took 0 bases from V and 3 from J, leaving 14 bases between them. Per germline, CDR1 MNHEY and CDR2 SMNVEV (reference sequence). Random hexamers primed reverse transcription of about 0.45 to 1 ug RNA. Multiplex immunoSEQ PCR targeted 54 Vbeta and 13 Jbeta TCR beta segments. MiXCR, applied by TCRdb to the immunoSEQ multiplex PCR reads, yields one record per CDR3 protein. The sample holds some 400,000 distinct CDR3 sequences; around 83% are singletons and the top ten take about 0.12%. It was treatment-naive patients with stable or active relapsing-remitting disease who made up the multiple sclerosis controls. CD8+ and CD4+ T cells were negatively isolated; TEMRA cells were FACS-enriched.

Material for sequencing was CD8+ T cells from PBMCs. This TCR came from a human donor with multiple sclerosis. The V gene is TRBV27, the J gene TRBJ2-2, with D perhaps matching TRBD1 or TRBD2 (6 bases each). CDR3: CASSLSRFRGDTGELFF. DNA of the CDR3: TGTGCCAGCAGTTTATCCCGATTTAGGGGGGACACCGGGGAGCTGTTTTTT.